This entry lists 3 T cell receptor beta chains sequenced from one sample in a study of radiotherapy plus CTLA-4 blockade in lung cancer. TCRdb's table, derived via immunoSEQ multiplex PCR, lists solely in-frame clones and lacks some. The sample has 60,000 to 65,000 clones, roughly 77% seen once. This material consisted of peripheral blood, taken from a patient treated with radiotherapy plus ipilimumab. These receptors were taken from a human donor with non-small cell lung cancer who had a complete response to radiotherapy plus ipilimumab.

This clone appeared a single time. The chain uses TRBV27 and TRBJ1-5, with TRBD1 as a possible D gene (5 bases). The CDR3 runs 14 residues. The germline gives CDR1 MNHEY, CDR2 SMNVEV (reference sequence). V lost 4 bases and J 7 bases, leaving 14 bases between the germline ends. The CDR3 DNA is TGTGCCAGCAGTTATTCGGGGCCTCGCCAGCCCCAGCATTTT. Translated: CASSYSGPRQPQHF.

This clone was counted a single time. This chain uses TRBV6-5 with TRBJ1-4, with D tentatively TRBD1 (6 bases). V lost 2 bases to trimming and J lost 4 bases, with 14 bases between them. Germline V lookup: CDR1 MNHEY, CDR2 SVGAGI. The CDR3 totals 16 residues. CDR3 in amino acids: CASSYGQGRNNEKLFF. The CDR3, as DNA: TGTGCCAGCAGTTACGGGCAGGGGCGGAATAATGAAAAACTGTTTTTT.

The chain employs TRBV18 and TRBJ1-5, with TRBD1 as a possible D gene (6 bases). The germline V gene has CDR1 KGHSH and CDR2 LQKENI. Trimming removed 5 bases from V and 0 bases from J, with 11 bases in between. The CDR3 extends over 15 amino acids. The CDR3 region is CASSGQSDSNQPQHF. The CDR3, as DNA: TGTGCCAGCTCAGGACAGTCCGATAGCAATCAGCCCCAGCATTTT.